This T cell receptor beta chain appears in the sequencing data of a study of blood T cell dynamics during melanoma immunotherapy. The CDR3 sequence is 11 residues long. V dropped 5 bases and J dropped 8 bases, with 9 bases sitting between them. Per the germline V gene, CDR1 is MNHEY and CDR2 is SVGAGI. This table comes from immunoSEQ multiplex PCR, and its TCRdb copy is limited to in-frame clones, with some not included. The sample includes fewer than 16,000 clones, 85% to 90% seen only once; the top ten take approximately 4.3%. As for time point: pre-treatment baseline. The source was blood, collected from a patient treated with checkpoint blockade. The chain links TRBV6-5 to TRBJ1-2; D not resolved. The clonotype comes from a human donor with melanoma. DNA for the CDR3: TGTGCCAGCAGTCCACCGGGGGGCTACACCTTC. This encodes CASSPPGGYTF.